The present entry profiles one T cell receptor (beta chain) with its context. Germline values: CDR1 SGHTA, CDR2 FQGTGA. V was clipped by 2 bases and J by 3 bases, with 8 bases between them. The CDR3 has 13 residues. The data belong to a study of control samples from healthy donors and cancer patients. Produced via immunoSEQ multiplex PCR; TCRdb's table is partial and in-frame only. The data contain roughly 120,000 clones, approximately 93% of them singletons. The chain couples TRBV7-3 to TRBJ2-7, with D uncertain. Sequencing used blood. The source is a woman between 18 and 29 years old in good health. The CDR3 DNA reads as TGTGCCAGCAGCTTAGGTTATAGCTACGAGCAGTACTTC. This gives the protein CASSLGYSYEQYF.